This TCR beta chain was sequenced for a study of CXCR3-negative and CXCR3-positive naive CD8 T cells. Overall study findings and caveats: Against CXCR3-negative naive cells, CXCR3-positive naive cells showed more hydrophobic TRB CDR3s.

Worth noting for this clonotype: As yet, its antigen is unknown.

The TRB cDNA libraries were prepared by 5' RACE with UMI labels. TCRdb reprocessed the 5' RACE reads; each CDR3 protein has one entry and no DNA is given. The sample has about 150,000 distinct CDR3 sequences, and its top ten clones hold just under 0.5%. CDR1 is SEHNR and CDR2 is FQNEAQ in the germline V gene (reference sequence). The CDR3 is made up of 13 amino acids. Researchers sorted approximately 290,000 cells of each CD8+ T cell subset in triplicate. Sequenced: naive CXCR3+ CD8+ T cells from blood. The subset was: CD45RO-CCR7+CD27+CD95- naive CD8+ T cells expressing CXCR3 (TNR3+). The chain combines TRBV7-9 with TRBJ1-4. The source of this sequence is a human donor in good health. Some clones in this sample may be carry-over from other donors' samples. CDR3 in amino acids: CASENRTSGKLFF.